Listed below are T cell receptor beta chains from one sample, sequenced in a study of cytomegalovirus exposure and HLA in healthy donors. Sequencing was performed with immunoSEQ multiplex PCR; in TCRdb, only in-frame clones are kept and a portion is missing. This repertoire shows over 150,000 clones, 65% to 80% found once; its top ten account for about 2.6%. Material for sequencing was PBMCs. Source of these receptors: a woman in her thirties or forties in good health and CMV-seropositive. Both conserved end residues are trimmed from each CDR3. The size of a clone is reported for some rows only, either as once, few or many, or as a class for expanded clones.

size: .
V: TRBV10-3
CDR3: AISESQGPNTEAF

size: .
V: TRBV19
CDR3: ASSRGQQQETQY

size: .
V: TRBV6-1
CDR3: ASSDPTPGGEQF

size: .
V: TRBV29-1
CDR3: SVAQQETQY

size: .
V: TRBV5-4
CDR3: ASSTGNRVRNEQF

size: .
V: TRBV7-2
CDR3: ASSLNPPAQNPYPT

size: .
V: TRBV6-6
CDR3: ASSGMLGAQYEQY

size: .
V: TRBV4-3
CDR3: ASSQKLAGEGEQY

size: .
V: TRBV7-2
CDR3: ASSLRDTSYEQY

size: .
V: TRBV11-3
CDR3: ASSTRASYEQY

size: .
V: TRBV5-4
CDR3: ASSPRLAGSQETQY

size: .
V: TRBV10-1
CDR3: ASSAGGTPDTQY

size: .
V: TRBV6-6
CDR3: ASSYTDRAVPT

size: .
V: TRBV5-4
CDR3: ASSLDREPDTQY

size: .
V: TRBV2
CDR3: ASLAGGASGQY

size: .
V: TRBV4-2
CDR3: ASSLGREWNGEQY

size: .
V: TRBV7-2
CDR3: ASSFPLPSRGQGYT

size: .
V: TRBV7-2
CDR3: ASSSTGITPLH

size: .
V: TRBV5-1
CDR3: ASSLGVGRTEAF

size: few
V: TRBV7-2
CDR3: ASSLVWLQPRAQGGVCT

size: .
V: TRBV18
CDR3: ASSPTLNRNTEAF

size: .
V: TRBV19
CDR3: ASSMYSVGGETQY

size: .
V: TRBV11-2
CDR3: ASSLTSGAYEQY

size: .
V: TRBV29-1
CDR3: SVLQGAETQY

size: once
V: TRBV19
CDR3: ASSIYGGADTGELF

size: medium-sized
V: TRBV14
CDR3: ASSLTGTSGRFREQY

size: .
V: TRBV6-1
CDR3: ASSEGGARETQY

size: .
V: TRBV7-9
CDR3: ASSTGQVAREELF

size: .
V: TRBV2
CDR3: ASSRTGPEAF

size: .
V: TRBV7-9
CDR3: ASSLGLSTDTQY

size: few
V: TRBV11-2
CDR3: ASSLASGGHSYEQY

size: .
V: TRBV5-4
CDR3: ASSFGTSGQYEQY

size: .
V: TRBV18
CDR3: ASSPSRGGANVLT

size: few
V: TRBV6-6
CDR3: ASSPGGDEQF

size: once
V: TRBV25-1
CDR3: ASSGPVYQETQY

size: .
V: TRBV12-5
CDR3: ASGFTGGSDTIY

size: .
V: TRBV28
CDR3: ASSLLGTGTYNEQF

size: .
V: TRBV5-1
CDR3: ASSFNQGETQY

size: .
V: TRBV30
CDR3: AWRVGLESTEAF

size: .
V: TRBV7-2
CDR3: ASSLEGRHTEAF

size: few
V: TRBV5-1
CDR3: ASSLSGDTEAF

size: .
V: TRBV7-8
CDR3: ASSSTGVNTEAF

size: .
V: TRBV4-1
CDR3: ASRKREMTNEKLF